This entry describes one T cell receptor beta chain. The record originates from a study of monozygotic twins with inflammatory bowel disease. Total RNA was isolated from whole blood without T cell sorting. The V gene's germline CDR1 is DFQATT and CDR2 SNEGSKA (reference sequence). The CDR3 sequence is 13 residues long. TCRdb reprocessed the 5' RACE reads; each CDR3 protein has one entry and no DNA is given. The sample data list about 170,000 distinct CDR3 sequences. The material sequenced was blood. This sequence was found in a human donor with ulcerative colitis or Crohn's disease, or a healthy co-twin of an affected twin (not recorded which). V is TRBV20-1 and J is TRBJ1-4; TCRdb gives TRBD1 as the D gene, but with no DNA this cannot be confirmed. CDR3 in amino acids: CSVGGQANEKLFF.